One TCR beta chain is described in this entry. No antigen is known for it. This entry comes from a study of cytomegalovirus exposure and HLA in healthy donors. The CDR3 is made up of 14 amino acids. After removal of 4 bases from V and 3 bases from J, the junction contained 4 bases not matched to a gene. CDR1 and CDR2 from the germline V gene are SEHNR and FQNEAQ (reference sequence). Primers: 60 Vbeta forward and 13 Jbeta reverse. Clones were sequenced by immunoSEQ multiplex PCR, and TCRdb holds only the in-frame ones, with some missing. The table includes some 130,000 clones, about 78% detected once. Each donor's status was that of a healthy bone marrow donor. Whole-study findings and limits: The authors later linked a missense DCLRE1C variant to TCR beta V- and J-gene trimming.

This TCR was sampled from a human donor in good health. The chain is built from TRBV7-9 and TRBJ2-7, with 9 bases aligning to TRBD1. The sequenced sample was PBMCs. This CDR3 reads CASSSQGADYEQYF. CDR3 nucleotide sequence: TGTGCCAGCAGCTCACAGGGGGCGGACTACGAGCAGTACTTC.